The next 18 T cell receptor beta chains were all read from a single sample in a study of CD8+ T cells in alopecia areata. RNA was isolated and reverse transcribed to cDNA, the sequencing template. The method was immunoSEQ multiplex PCR; TCRdb's version includes in-frame clones alone and lacks a portion of them. The sample yields some 130,000 clones, about 60% seen once. Sequenced material: CD4+ T cells sorted from blood, taken at week 0. The receptor set was obtained from a human donor with alopecia areata.

This clone came up once. This sequence joins TRBV2 and TRBJ2-5; the match to TRBD2 covers 7 bases. V shed 2 bases, J shed 5 bases, and the junction held 11 bases outside the gene matches. Germline loops: CDR1 SNHLY, CDR2 FYNNEI. This CDR3 spans 16 amino acids. The CDR3 DNA follows: TGTGCCAGCAGTGAATGGGCGCTTGATAGCGGGGAGACCCAGTACTTC. Protein product: CASSEWALDSGETQYF.

The rearrangement links TRBV4-1 to TRBJ1-2; D is unclear. This CDR3 has 14 amino acids. V lost 1 base and J lost 4, with 10 bases in between. The germline V gene encodes CDR1 MGHRA and CDR2 YSYEKL. CDR3 DNA: TGCGCCAGCAGCCAAGTGGGAGGCTTCTATGGCTACACCTTC. It is translated as CASSQVGGFYGYTF.

V gene TRBV29-1 combines with J gene TRBJ2-5; the D gene could be TRBD1 or TRBD2 (5 bases each). Germline V gives CDR1 SQVTM, CDR2 ANQGSEA. This CDR3 comprises 15 residues. Trimming removed 5 bases at V and 4 bases at J, with 20 bases between. The DNA of the CDR3 is TGCAGCGTTCCTAACCCTGAAAGGGACGGAGAGACCCAGTACTTC. Amino acid sequence: CSVPNPERDGETQYF.

This clone has a single count. The gene calls are TRBV7-8 and TRBJ2-1; 7 bases are shared with TRBD2. Germline assignment: CDR1 SGHVS and CDR2 FQNEAQ. J lost 2 bases, V lost 4 bases, and 8 bases had no gene match. The CDR3 is made up of 16 amino acids. For the CDR3, the DNA is TGTGCCAGCAGCTCTAAAAGCGGGAAAACCTACAATGAGCAGTTCTTC. Its protein product is CASSSKSGKTYNEQFF.

The chain uses TRBV13 and TRBJ2-7; 8 positions agree with TRBD2. The V gene end was trimmed by 6 bases and the J gene end by 1 base; junction bases not matched to a gene: 5. The CDR3 consists of 14 residues. Germline loops: CDR1 PRHDT, CDR2 FYEKMQ (reference sequence). The DNA for the CDR3 is TGTGCCAGCAGGCAAGCGGGGGCGTCCTACGAGCAGTACTTC. This encodes CASRQAGASYEQYF.

The chain has TRBV4-2 and TRBJ1-6; TRBD1 matches 7 bases. CDR3 length: 14 amino acids. The ends lost 0 bases at V and 9 bases at J; junction bases unmatched: 2. Germline V CDR1 and CDR2: LGHNA, YNFKEQ. In DNA, the CDR3 is TGTGCCAGCAGCCAAGATGAGGGGGCTTCACCCCTCCACTTT. It yields the protein CASSQDEGASPLHF.

The chain recombines TRBV5-1 with TRBJ2-1; 10 bases align to TRBD2. J was trimmed by 5 bases and V by 4 bases; bases with no gene match: 9. The CDR3 extends over 16 amino acids. Germline CDR1 reads SGHRS; CDR2 reads YFSETQ. CDR3 DNA: TGCGCCAGCAGCCTTAACCTAGCGGGGGCCAACAATGAGCAGTTCTTC. Its translation is CASSLNLAGANNEQFF.

This clone was counted once. The chain employs TRBV5-4 and TRBJ2-5; D gene uncertain. Germline assignment: CDR1 SGHNT and CDR2 YYREEE (reference sequence). V was shortened by 0 bases and J by 7 bases, with 10 bases between the two germline ends. This CDR3 region has 13 residues. Here the CDR3 DNA reads TGTGCCAGCAGCTTGGGGCAGCTCGGGACCCAGTACTTC. Residues: CASSLGQLGTQYF.

The rearrangement links TRBV14 to TRBJ1-2; D call uncertain. The V and J ends lost 4 bases and 0 bases respectively, with 12 bases between them. CDR1 SGHDN and CDR2 FVKESK come from the germline V gene. The CDR3 spans 15 residues. The CDR3 loop is CASSPFQEANYGYTF. DNA for the CDR3: TGTGCCAGCAGCCCCTTCCAAGAAGCTAACTATGGCTACACCTTC.

The chain joins TRBV2 to TRBJ2-5; no firm D call. This CDR3 spans 12 amino acids. V lost 1 base to trimming and J lost 13 bases, with 13 bases between them. Looked up from germline, CDR1 is SNHLY and CDR2 is FYNNEI. The CDR3 DNA sequence: TGTGCCAGCAGTGAAGATATAGGATTCGGGTACTTC. Encoded protein: CASSEDIGFGYF. Filled out from reference TRBV2 and TRBJ2-5, the complete variable domain reads EPEVTQTPSHQVTQMGQEVILRCVPISNHLYFYWYRQILGQKVEFLVSFYNNEISEKSEIFDDQFSVERPDGSNFTLKIRSTKLEDSAMYFCASSEDIGFGYFGPGTRLLVL.

The CDR3 sequence is CASSLVRGLRPFF. The CDR3, as DNA: TGTGCCAGCAGCTTAGTTAGGGGCCTAAGGCCGTTCTTC. J is TRBJ2-1 and V is TRBV7-8, with D possibly TRBD1 on 5 matching bases. This CDR3 region has 13 residues. V lost 1 base and J 15 bases, leaving 16 bases between the germline ends. Germline V gives CDR1 SGHVS, CDR2 FQNEAQ.

This CDR3 is CASRRPGAYEQYF. The CDR3, as DNA: TGTGCCAGCAGAAGACCCGGGGCCTACGAGCAGTACTTC. The chain has TRBV5-4 and TRBJ2-7; D perhaps matches TRBD2 (5 bases). The CDR3 loop spans 13 amino acids. The ends were cut back, 5 bases at V and 2 bases at J, with 11 bases in the middle. The V gene's germline CDR1 is SGHNT and CDR2 YYREEE (reference sequence).

The rearrangement joins TRBV4-2 to TRBJ1-5; unclear D gene. Trimming cost V 4 bases and J 2 bases, with 12 bases left between them. The length of the CDR3 is 15 residues. Germline V gene lookup returns CDR1 LGHNA and CDR2 YNFKEQ. CDR3 region: CASSLRSEGNQPQHF. DNA of the CDR3: TGTGCCAGCAGCCTCCGCTCGGAGGGCAATCAGCCCCAGCATTTT.

This clone was seen a handful of times. Other nucleotide sequences in the sample specify the same CDR3. The V gene is TRBV20-1, the J gene TRBJ1-1, with D unclear. The CDR3 is 10 amino acids. Germline V lookup: CDR1 DFQATT, CDR2 SNEGSKA (reference sequence). V shed 2 bases and J shed 5 bases, with 3 bases lying between them. This CDR3 is CSARRTEAFF. The CDR3 nucleotides read TGCAGTGCTAGACGAACTGAAGCTTTCTTT.

This chain links TRBV9 with TRBJ2-1; TRBD1 is a possible D gene (6 bases). There are 15 residues in the CDR3. Germline values: CDR1 SGDLS, CDR2 YYNGEE. Trimming took 0 bases from V and 0 from J, leaving 7 bases between them. For the CDR3, the DNA is TGTGCCAGCAGCGTAGGCAGGGGCTCCTACAATGAGCAGTTCTTC. Protein product: CASSVGRGSYNEQFF.

V and J are TRBV2 and TRBJ2-4, with 8 positions matching TRBD1. CDR3 length equals 16 residues. V shed 1 base, J shed 3 bases, and the junction held 5 bases outside the gene matches. Germline V lookup: CDR1 SNHLY, CDR2 FYNNEI. The CDR3 DNA reads as TGTGCCAGCAGTGAAGGTTGGACAGGGTTCAAAAACATTCAGTACTTC. It yields the protein CASSEGWTGFKNIQYF.

This clone was seen a handful of times. This CDR3 is CASSTMRGMETQYF. For the CDR3, the DNA is TGTGCCAGCAGCACCATGAGGGGCATGGAGACCCAGTACTTC. The chain has TRBV11-3 and TRBJ2-5, with D possibly being TRBD1 or TRBD2 (5 bases each). With 5 bases removed from V and 5 bases from J, the gap between germline ends came to 15 bases. The CDR3 contains 14 residues. From germline, CDR1 is SGHNT and CDR2 YENEEA.

This clone occurred a few times. V and J are TRBV7-2 and TRBJ1-1; no reliable D call. The CDR3 loop spans 13 amino acids. In germline, CDR1 is SGHTA, CDR2 FQGNSA. V lost 5 bases to trimming and J lost 3 bases, with 10 bases between them. The CDR3 here is CASSLTPDTEAFF. CDR3 sequence (DNA): TGTGCCAGCAGCCTGACCCCGGACACTGAAGCTTTCTTT.